This T cell receptor (beta chain) was retrieved from a study of T cells in Graves' hyperthyroidism and ophthalmopathy. The germline gives CDR1 SGHVS, CDR2 FQNEAQ. With V trimmed by 0 bases and J by 3 bases, 5 bases remained unmatched. The CDR3 covers 16 residues. RNA transcripts gave rise to amplified TCR beta CDR3 regions. The HTBI primer set served for first-round RT-PCR of the TCR CDR3. TCRdb ran MiXCR on the multiplex PCR reads and lists one entry per CDR3 protein. The sample holds hundreds of thousands of distinct CDR3 sequences; roughly 19% are singletons and the top ten take 35% to 40%. This clonotype was counted between two and nine times.

This chain joins TRBV7-8 and TRBJ2-1; TRBD2 matches 7 bases. The sequence was collected from a man in his fifties or sixties with Graves' ophthalmopathy. The source material was blood. CDR3 protein: CASSLAGAGVYNEQFF. The CDR3 coding sequence is TGTGCCAGCAGCTTAGCGGGTGCGGGAGTCTACAATGAGCAGTTCTTC.